The 14 T cell receptor beta chains given below trace back to one sample, sequenced in a study of blood T cell repertoires in COVID-19. Assay used: immunoSEQ multiplex PCR; TCRdb lists only in-frame clones, some missing. The repertoire holds some 280,000 clones, around 89% seen once, with around an eighth in the top ten. Sequencing input: peripheral blood. These receptor sequences come from a woman in her sixties or seventies with acute or convalescent COVID-19.

The J gene is TRBJ2-5, the V gene TRBV7-9; D remains ambiguous. The V end lost 5 bases, the J end lost 4 bases, and 20 bases lay between the germline ends. The germline gives CDR1 SEHNR, CDR2 FQNEAQ (reference sequence). This CDR3 region has 16 residues. The CDR3 reads CASSPRSTRRGETQYF. CDR3 in DNA: TGTGCCAGCAGCCCCCGGTCCACCCGTCGCGGAGAGACCCAGTACTTC.

This clone was picked up a small number of times. The V and J genes are TRBV19 and TRBJ2-1; 12 bases map to TRBD2. CDR3 length: 16 amino acids. Germline V gene lookup returns CDR1 LNHDA and CDR2 SQIVND (reference sequence). J lost 3 bases, V lost 10 bases, and 10 bases had no gene match. This chain's CDR3 is CATSLQTSGGYNEQFF. CDR3 coding DNA: TGTGCCACCTCCCTCCAGACTAGCGGGGGCTACAATGAGCAGTTCTTC.

This clone has a single count. This chain uses TRBV28 with TRBJ1-5; TRBD1 aligns across 7 bases. Germline V gene lookup returns CDR1 MDHEN and CDR2 SYDVKM. Trimming at V came to 2 bases and at J to 4 bases, leaving 8 bases not matched to a gene. The CDR3 contains 16 residues. The CDR3: CASSLNGGGANQPQHF. CDR3 DNA: TGTGCCAGCAGTTTAAATGGAGGGGGCGCAAATCAGCCCCAGCATTTT.

The CDR3 sequence: CASRRFVGTGMSTNEKLFF. Here the CDR3 DNA reads TGTGCCAGCAGACGCTTCGTCGGGACAGGGATGTCAACTAATGAAAAACTGTTTTTT. The J gene is TRBJ1-4, the V gene TRBV7-6; 9 bases are a match to TRBD1. The germline gives CDR1 SGHVS, CDR2 FNYEAQ. J gave up 0 bases and V 6 bases, and 14 bases lay outside the gene matches. CDR3 length: 19 residues.

The V gene is TRBV29-1, the J gene TRBJ2-1, with D possibly matching TRBD1 (6 bases). This CDR3 comprises 12 residues. Trimming removed 7 bases at V and 6 bases at J, with 13 bases between. In germline, CDR1 is SQVTM, CDR2 ANQGSEA. DNA of the CDR3: TGCAGCGCTGGACAGTCGCCCAATGAGCAGTTCTTC. This sequence encodes CSAGQSPNEQFF.

This chain joins TRBV27 and TRBJ2-3, with 7 bases lining up with TRBD2. Germline V CDR1 and CDR2: MNHEY, SMNVEV (reference sequence). Trimming at V came to 5 bases and at J to 4 bases, leaving 9 bases not matched to a gene. The CDR3 length is 15 residues. The CDR3 is CASSAPAGAPDTQYF. As DNA, the CDR3 is TGTGCCAGCAGTGCCCCGGCGGGAGCCCCAGATACGCAGTATTTT.

The chain is built from TRBV5-1 and TRBJ1-1; D is undetermined. The CDR3 loop spans 14 amino acids. CDR1 and CDR2 (germline): SGHRS, YFSETQ. Trimming cost V 1 base and J 1 base, with 8 bases left between them. DNA for the CDR3: TGCGCCAGCAGCTTGTTACAGAAGAACACTGAAGCTTTCTTT. Encoded protein: CASSLLQKNTEAFF.

The chain is built from TRBV28 and TRBJ2-3; D is perhaps TRBD1 (5 bases). The CDR3 spans 14 residues. Per the germline V gene, CDR1 is MDHEN and CDR2 is SYDVKM. Trimming removed 8 bases at V and 4 bases at J, with 16 bases between. The CDR3 region has the DNA TGTGCCAGCGTAAGGGGTACGATCGCAGATACGCAGTATTTT. It translates to CASVRGTIADTQYF.

This clone was observed once. DNA of the CDR3: TGCGCCAGCAGCTTCGGACTAGCGGGCCGAGGTGTTGAGCAGTTCTTC. Amino acids: CASSFGLAGRGVEQFF. The chain joins TRBV5-1 to TRBJ2-1; 11 bases are shared with TRBD2. This CDR3 has 16 residues. The V gene end was trimmed by 2 bases and the J gene end by 9 bases; junction bases not matched to a gene: 10. The germline V gene has CDR1 SGHRS and CDR2 YFSETQ. Filled out from reference TRBV5-1 and TRBJ2-1, the complete variable domain reads KAGVTQTPRYLIKTRGQQVTLSCSPISGHRSVSWYQQTPGQGLQFLFEYFSETQRNKGNFPGRFSGRQFSNSRSEMNVSTLELGDSALYLCASSFGLAGRGVEQFFGPGTRLTVL.

CDR3 nucleotides: TGTGCCACCAGTGATTCCCTACTGGGGCACGCTGAAGCTTTCTTT. Residues: CATSDSLLGHAEAFF. This chain connects TRBV24-1 to TRBJ1-1; D may be TRBD1 (5 bases). CDR3 size: 15 residues. The V end lost 2 bases, the J end lost 6 bases, and 15 bases lay between the germline ends. From germline, CDR1 is KGHDR and CDR2 SFDVKD.

The V call is TRBV14, the J call TRBJ1-4; D gene unclear. Deletions cut 4 bases from V and 0 bases from J, with 12 bases between. This CDR3 has 16 amino acids. CDR1 is SGHDN, CDR2 FVKESK, per germline. In DNA form, the CDR3 reads TGTGCCAGCAGCCTGGGAGGTTCCGCAACTAATGAAAAACTGTTTTTT. This gives the protein CASSLGGSATNEKLFF.

This chain connects TRBV4-3 to TRBJ1-2; the D is unclear. Per germline, CDR1 LGHNA and CDR2 YSLEER. The CDR3 is 17 residues long. Trimming removed 0 bases at V and 8 bases at J, with 22 bases between. The CDR3 sequence is CASSQESAGPLPLGYTF. DNA of the CDR3: TGCGCCAGCAGCCAAGAATCAGCGGGTCCGCTCCCGTTAGGCTACACCTTC.

The table lists this clone with a count of one. V is TRBV7-3 and J is TRBJ2-5; 11 bases line up with TRBD2. The length of the CDR3 is 14 residues. Germline CDR1 is SGHTA and CDR2 is FQGTGA. J was trimmed by 6 bases and V by 4 bases; bases with no gene match: 4. The CDR3 protein is CASSSTSGDKTQYF. The CDR3 DNA follows: TGTGCCAGCAGCTCGACTAGCGGGGACAAGACCCAGTACTTC.

The gene calls are TRBV5-4 and TRBJ2-2, with 7 bases fitting TRBD2. The CDR3 extends over 15 amino acids. V lost 4 bases and J lost 7; bases outside the gene matches: 10. Looked up from germline, CDR1 is SGHNT and CDR2 is YYREEE (reference sequence). In DNA, the CDR3 is TGTGCCAGCAGCCCTCCGACGGGAGGATACGGGGAGCTGTTTTTT. This codes for CASSPPTGGYGELFF.